Listed below are T cell receptor beta chains from one sample, sequenced in a study of regulatory T cells in long-lasting Graves disease. From the multiplex PCR reads, TCRdb called clonotypes with MiXCR, one entry per CDR3 protein. The sample lists some 600,000 distinct CDR3 sequences, around 16% occurring once. These data were also reused for a study on T cells in Graves' hyperthyroidism and ophthalmopathy.

The sample in question was peripheral blood mononuclear cells (PBMCs), obtained at new diagnosis, from a patient treated with antithyroid drugs. The receptors were gathered from a man in his late teens or twenties with Graves disease. Each CDR3 is given with its conserved first and last residue. D genes are given only for firm matches. The size of a clone is reported for some rows only, either as once, few or many, or as a class for expanded clones.

cdr3_aa	cdr3_nt	d_call	v_call	j_call	clone_size
CAWRLNSGWGEQYF	TGTGCCTGGAGACTTAATTCGGGGTGGGGGGAGCAGTACTTC	-	TRBV30	TRBJ2-7	many
CASRPQQGVETIYF	TGTGCCAGCAGGCCACAACAGGGCGTGGAGACCATATATTTT	-	TRBV12-3/TRBV12-4	TRBJ1-3	few
CASSLAGGSLDEQYF	TGTGCCAGCAGCCTAGCGGGAGGGTCTCTGGACGAGCAGTACTTC	TRBD2	TRBV9	TRBJ2-7	-
CASSLGVVDGTDTQYF	TGTGCCAGCAGTTTGGGGGTTGTGGACGGCACAGATACGCAGTATTTT	-	TRBV12-3/TRBV12-4	TRBJ2-3	many
CASREELAGLHNEQFF	TGTGCCAGCAGAGAGGAGCTAGCGGGATTACACAATGAGCAGTTCTTC	TRBD2	TRBV2	TRBJ2-1	-
CSANSQGRGEPQHF	TGCAGTGCTAACTCCCAGGGGCGCGGGGAGCCCCAGCATTTT	-	TRBV20-1	TRBJ1-5	many
CASSLSRQEPYEQYF	TGCGCCAGCAGCCTCTCCAGACAGGAGCCCTACGAGCAGTACTTC	-	TRBV4-1	TRBJ2-7	-
CSASTSGAGTGELFF	TGCAGTGCTAGCACTAGCGGGGCGGGGACCGGGGAGCTGTTTTTT	TRBD2	TRBV20-1	TRBJ2-2	many
CASSESEDQPQHF	TGCGCCAGCAGTGAGTCGGAAGATCAGCCCCAGCATTTT	-	TRBV10-1	TRBJ1-5	-
CASSLGGGSRNEQFF	TGCGCCAGCAGCTTGGGTGGCGGGAGTAGGAATGAGCAGTTCTTC	TRBD2	TRBV5-1	TRBJ2-1	-
CASSYSQGARGYTF	TGTGCCAGCAGTTACTCTCAGGGGGCTCGTGGCTACACCTTC	TRBD1	TRBV6-2/TRBV6-3	TRBJ1-2	few
CASLALGQQNTEAFF	TGTGCCAGCCTAGCTTTGGGACAGCAGAACACTGAAGCTTTCTTT	TRBD1	TRBV11-3	TRBJ1-1	many
CASSSGLAAGELFF	TGTGCCAGCAGCTCGGGACTAGCTGCCGGGGAGCTGTTTTTT	TRBD2	TRBV11-3	TRBJ2-2	few
CSVDAGSDTDTQYF	TGCAGCGTTGATGCAGGCTCAGACACAGATACGCAGTATTTT	-	TRBV29-1	TRBJ2-3	-
CASRSGGGGQETQYF	TGTGCCAGCAGGAGTGGGGGGGGAGGACAAGAGACCCAGTACTTC	TRBD2	TRBV28	TRBJ2-5	many
CACQVGNQPQHF	TGTGCCTGCCAAGTAGGAAATCAGCCCCAGCATTTT	-	TRBV30	TRBJ1-5	few
CASTSWTGSYNEQFF	TGTGCCAGCACCTCATGGACAGGCTCCTACAATGAGCAGTTCTTC	TRBD1	TRBV6-1	TRBJ2-1	many
CASSPQTGPVETQYF	TGTGCCAGCAGCCCCCAAACAGGGCCGGTGGAGACCCAGTACTTC	-	TRBV5-4	TRBJ2-5	few
CASSYSNQPQHF	TGTGCCAGCAGTTATAGCAATCAGCCCCAGCATTTT	-	TRBV2	TRBJ1-5	many
CASYERTGMEPGNTIYF	TGCGCCAGCTACGAAAGGACAGGGATGGAACCTGGAAACACCATATATTTT	TRBD1	TRBV10-1	TRBJ1-3	few
CASSYSNLDGDTQYF	TGTGCCAGCAGTTACTCGAATCTAGACGGAGATACGCAGTATTTT	-	TRBV6-5	TRBJ2-3	many
CAITRIAGALPSEQYF	TGTGCCATCACGCGGATTGCAGGGGCACTCCCGAGCGAGCAGTACTTC	-	TRBV6-2/TRBV6-3	TRBJ2-7	few
CASSLAENYEQYF	TGTGCCAGCAGTTTGGCAGAGAACTACGAGCAGTACTTC	-	TRBV28	TRBJ2-7	many
CASSPTGGNSPLHF	TGTGCCAGCAGCCCGACAGGGGGTAATTCACCCCTCCACTTT	TRBD1	TRBV7-9	TRBJ1-6	many
CSARGETDTQYF	TGCAGTGCTAGAGGGGAGACAGATACGCAGTATTTT	-	TRBV20-1	TRBJ2-3	-
CASSGQRGETQYF	TGTGCCAGCAGTGGTCAGAGGGGGGAGACCCAGTACTTC	-	TRBV2	TRBJ2-5	once
CAWSVASSTDTQYF	TGTGCCTGGAGTGTGGCCTCTAGCACAGATACGCAGTATTTT	-	TRBV30	TRBJ2-3	-
CASKKDTTYEQYF	TGTGCCAGCAAAAAGGACACCACTTACGAGCAGTACTTC	-	TRBV28	TRBJ2-7	-
CASSLWDRGRLYF	TGTGCCAGCAGTCTCTGGGACAGGGGGCGTCTGTACTTC	TRBD1	TRBV28	TRBJ2-7	-
CASSFGTGGTGELFF	TGTGCCAGCAGTTTTGGGACAGGAGGCACCGGGGAGCTGTTTTTT	TRBD1	TRBV27	TRBJ2-2	many
CASSLGDRGRLNNEQFF	TGTGCCAGCAGCTTGGGGGACAGGGGGCGCCTAAACAATGAGCAGTTCTTC	TRBD1	TRBV5-6	TRBJ2-1	few
CASTPTGIGYTF	TGTGCCAGTACACCTACAGGGATTGGCTACACCTTC	-	TRBV19	TRBJ1-2	-
CASSQDLGRNEQYF	TGTGCCAGCAGCCAAGATTTGGGGCGGAACGAGCAGTACTTC	-	TRBV4-2	TRBJ2-7	few
CASSIPGETQHF	TGTGCCAGCAGCATACCGGGAGAGACCCAGCATTTT	-	TRBV11-2	TRBJ1-5	few
CAWSWKDGNTIYF	TGTGCCTGGAGTTGGAAGGATGGCAACACCATATATTTT	-	TRBV30	TRBJ1-3	many
CASSFGTSGNGETQYF	TGCGCCAGCAGCTTTGGGACTAGCGGGAACGGGGAGACCCAGTACTTC	TRBD2	TRBV5-1	TRBJ2-5	once
CGAAPRHYGYTF	TGTGGCGCCGCGCCTAGACACTATGGCTACACCTTC	-	TRBV28	TRBJ1-2	many
CASSAAISGREQYF	TGTGCCAGCAGCGCCGCGATTTCTGGACGCGAGCAGTACTTC	-	TRBV9	TRBJ2-7	many
CASSQTGTGTNEQFF	TGCGCCAGCAGCCAAACCGGGACAGGGACGAATGAGCAGTTCTTC	TRBD1	TRBV4-1	TRBJ2-1	-
CASSPGGQPQHF	TGTGCCAGCAGTCCAGGGGGTCAGCCCCAGCATTTT	TRBD1	TRBV7-9	TRBJ1-5	many
CASRGTENNEQFF	TGTGCCAGCCGCGGGACAGAGAACAATGAGCAGTTCTTC	-	TRBV6-1	TRBJ2-1	few
CASSSPTRSNTGELFF	TGTGCCAGCAGTTCCCCCACTAGGTCGAACACCGGGGAGCTGTTTTTT	-	TRBV27	TRBJ2-2	few
CAWEKETQYF	TGTGCCTGGGAAAAAGAGACCCAGTACTTC	-	TRBV30	TRBJ2-5	-
CASSLRGTEAFF	TGTGCCAGCAGCTTACGTGGTACTGAAGCTTTCTTT	-	TRBV28	TRBJ1-1	many
CASSPHSDTQYF	TGTGCCAGCAGTCCTCACTCGGATACGCAGTATTTT	-	TRBV12-3/TRBV12-4	TRBJ2-3	many
CASSGAGPYEQYF	TGTGCCAGCAGCGGAGCGGGACCCTACGAGCAGTACTTC	TRBD2	TRBV12-3/TRBV12-4	TRBJ2-7	many